The 19 T cell receptor beta chains reported below all come from one sample, sequenced in a study of ipilimumab plus nivolumab after autologous stem cell transplantation. Repertoires were generated with immunoSEQ multiplex PCR, while TCRdb's copy carries only in-frame clones and drops some. There are roughly 40,000 clones in the sample; 85% to 95% occur only once, and approximately 1% lies in the top ten. Sequencing was performed on PBMCs, taken in a trial of ipilimumab plus nivolumab as post-transplant consolidation. The source is a male donor with multiple myeloma.

The gene calls are TRBV30 and TRBJ2-2; D unclear. Germline assignment: CDR1 GTSNPN and CDR2 SVGIG (reference sequence). V dropped 2 bases and J dropped 6 bases, with 13 bases sitting between them. The CDR3 sequence is 14 residues long. The CDR3 nucleotides read TGTGCCTGGAGTCACCTGGACGGTCCCGGGGAGCTGTTTTTT. It is translated as CAWSHLDGPGELFF.

The sample holds one count of this clone. J is TRBJ1-3 and V is TRBV5-1; TRBD1 matches 8 bases. Germline V gene sequence: CDR1 SGHRS, CDR2 YFSETQ. V shed 4 bases and J 0 bases; nucleotides not matched to a gene: 3. The CDR3 extends over 15 amino acids. The CDR3 spells CASSRTGNSGNTIYF. In DNA, the CDR3 is TGCGCCAGCAGCAGGACAGGGAACTCTGGAAACACCATATATTTT.

The table lists this clone with a count of one. The CDR3 region has the DNA TGCGCCAGCAGAGTTCAGGGGGCCGGGTATGGCTACACCTTC. Its translation is CASRVQGAGYGYTF. This chain uses TRBV10-2 with TRBJ1-2; TRBD1 agrees at 8 bases. Germline V lookup: CDR1 WSHSY, CDR2 SAAADI. This CDR3 has 14 amino acids. With V trimmed by 6 bases and J by 5 bases, 8 bases remained unmatched.

The chain is built from TRBV5-5 and TRBJ1-1; D gene ambiguous. Trimming stripped 2 bases from V and 2 bases from J, with 10 bases between. Germline values: CDR1 SGHKS, CDR2 YYEKEE (reference sequence). The CDR3 totals 14 residues. Here the CDR3 reads CASSLQRFNTEAFF. The CDR3 coding sequence is TGTGCCAGCAGCTTACAGCGATTTAACACTGAAGCTTTCTTT.

The chain employs TRBV7-9 and TRBJ1-5, with D possibly TRBD1 on 5 matching bases. CDR3 size: 13 residues. The germline V gene has CDR1 SEHNR and CDR2 FQNEAQ (reference sequence). V lost 1 base, J lost 6 bases, and 7 bases lay in between. This chain's CDR3 is CASSLEGSQPQHF. DNA for the CDR3: TGTGCCAGCAGCTTAGAGGGGAGTCAGCCCCAGCATTTT.

The rearrangement links TRBV5-1 to TRBJ2-2; the D gene is possibly TRBD1 (5 bases). This CDR3 comprises 15 residues. Trimming removed 1 base at V and 4 bases at J, with 11 bases between. Germline V lookup: CDR1 SGHRS, CDR2 YFSETQ. For the CDR3, the DNA is TGCGCCAGCAGCTTGACACAGGTCAGCACCGGGGAGCTGTTTTTT. It specifies CASSLTQVSTGELFF.

The chain joins TRBV5-1 to TRBJ2-7, with 8 nucleotides matching TRBD1. V shed 2 bases, J shed 3 bases, and the junction held 7 bases outside the gene matches. Germline V CDR1 and CDR2: SGHRS, YFSETQ. CDR3 length equals 15 residues. The CDR3 bases are TGCGCCAGCAGCTTTGACAGGGGTGGGGACTACGAGCAGTACTTC. Protein: CASSFDRGGDYEQYF.

The chain carries TRBV4-3 and TRBJ1-3; 9 bases fit TRBD1. There are 19 residues in the CDR3. Trimming took 4 bases from V and 1 from J; bases not matched to a gene: 14. Germline values: CDR1 LGHNA, CDR2 YSLEER. In nucleotides, the CDR3 is TGCGCCAGCAGCCGCGGGACAGGGACGCGGATAGATTCTGGAAACACCATATATTTT. Protein product: CASSRGTGTRIDSGNTIYF.

V is TRBV18 and J is TRBJ2-2, with D possibly called TRBD1 or TRBD2 (5 bases each). CDR1 is KGHSH and CDR2 is LQKENI in the germline V gene. The CDR3 extends over 17 amino acids. Trimming took 3 bases from V and 3 from J, leaving 17 bases between them. CDR3 protein: CASSPPPGRADTGELFF. The CDR3 region has the DNA TGTGCCAGCTCACCCCCTCCGGGACGCGCGGACACCGGGGAGCTGTTTTTT.

V usage is TRBV5-5 and J usage is TRBJ1-3, with unresolved D. The germline V and J ends were trimmed by 4 bases and 0 bases, with 5 bases remaining between them. The CDR3 has 13 amino acids. The germline V gene encodes CDR1 SGHKS and CDR2 YYEKEE (reference sequence). CDR3 region: CASSLSSGNTIYF. CDR3 coding DNA: TGTGCCAGCAGCCTAAGCTCTGGAAACACCATATATTTT.

The chain recombines TRBV11-2 with TRBJ2-5; D ambiguous. Germline V gene data show CDR1 as SGHAT and CDR2 as FQNNGV. With 5 bases removed from V and 0 bases from J, the gap between germline ends came to 10 bases. This CDR3 is built from 14 residues. The chain's CDR3 is CASSHWANQETQYF. CDR3 in DNA: TGTGCCAGCAGCCACTGGGCTAACCAAGAGACCCAGTACTTC.

The J gene is TRBJ2-4, the V gene TRBV19; no firm D call. Trimming took 3 bases from V and 0 from J, leaving 9 bases between them. Germline values: CDR1 LNHDA, CDR2 SQIVND (reference sequence). This CDR3 has 15 residues. This CDR3 reads CASSMGNGAKNIQYF. CDR3 bases: TGTGCCAGTAGTATGGGGAATGGAGCCAAAAACATTCAGTACTTC.

The chain has TRBV7-3 and TRBJ2-1; D may be TRBD2 (5 bases). Looked up from germline, CDR1 is SGHTA and CDR2 is FQGTGA. The CDR3 covers 13 residues. Between the trimmed V and J ends, which lost 5 bases and 5 bases, there was a span of 10 bases. The CDR3 reads CASSPRRNNEQFF. The CDR3 DNA is TGTGCCAGCAGCCCACGGAGGAACAATGAGCAGTTCTTC.

The chain uses TRBV30 and TRBJ2-7; D gene uncertain. Germline loops: CDR1 GTSNPN, CDR2 SVGIG (reference sequence). With 2 bases removed from V and 2 bases from J, the gap between germline ends came to 10 bases. This CDR3 is 13 amino acids long. The CDR3 spells CAWSKTRAYEQYF. CDR3 DNA: TGTGCCTGGAGTAAGACCCGGGCCTACGAGCAGTACTTC.

This clone was counted between two and nine times. The rearrangement links TRBV7-9 to TRBJ2-1; TRBD1 agrees at 9 bases. The junction had 8 bases not matched to a gene; V was cut back by 4 bases and J by 7 bases. This CDR3 contains 15 residues. The germline V gene encodes CDR1 SEHNR and CDR2 FQNEAQ (reference sequence). The CDR3 DNA reads as TGTGCCAGCAGCTCCGGGACAGGGTTTTATAATGAGCAGTTCTTC. Residues: CASSSGTGFYNEQFF.

The chain couples TRBV6-5 to TRBJ2-5, with D unclear. The CDR3 spans 12 residues. V was cut by 6 bases and J by 3 bases, with 8 bases left in between. CDR1 MNHEY and CDR2 SVGAGI come from the germline V gene. Here the CDR3 DNA reads TGTGCCAGCAGCGGACCAAAAGAGACCCAGTACTTC. Amino acid sequence: CASSGPKETQYF.

CDR3 amino acids: CASSRDRGSSDTQYF. DNA for the CDR3: TGTGCCAGCAGCAGGGACAGGGGGTCTTCCGATACGCAGTATTTT. The chain is built from TRBV14 and TRBJ2-3; 11 bases line up with TRBD1. CDR1 SGHDN and CDR2 FVKESK come from the germline V gene. This CDR3 has 15 amino acids. V shed 5 bases and J 6 bases; nucleotides not matched to a gene: 7.

The rearrangement links TRBV19 to TRBJ2-5, with D unresolved. This CDR3 comprises 10 residues. Germline V gene lookup returns CDR1 LNHDA and CDR2 SQIVND (reference sequence). The V end was cut by 11 bases, the J end by 5 bases, with 9 bases between. This chain's CDR3 is CASGWETQYF. The DNA of the CDR3 is TGTGCCTCCGGCTGGGAGACCCAGTACTTC.

This chain connects TRBV5-1 to TRBJ2-7, with 7 bases aligning to TRBD1. Germline values: CDR1 SGHRS, CDR2 YFSETQ. This CDR3 is 15 amino acids long. Germline trimming cut 4 bases from V and 1 base from J; bases unmatched to any gene: 8. This CDR3 is CASSMTGPLSYEQYF. In DNA, the CDR3 is TGCGCCAGCAGCATGACAGGGCCTTTATCCTACGAGCAGTACTTC.